The sequence of this T cell receptor (beta chain) was determined in a study of blood T cells in healthy people across ages. Overall study findings and caveats: It was not known whether donors were CMV positive (a possible confounder of expanded clonotype changes).

Then a second PCR, running roughly 7 to 11 cycles, was carried out with a sample-barcoded 5' primer and a J-beta primer mix. TCRdb re-derived calls from the 5' RACE reads in MiXCR, one entry per CDR3 protein. The sample consists of hundreds of thousands of distinct CDR3 sequences, 29% of them appearing once. On this clonotype: The target antigen is unknown. An end of the junction does not agree with germline; a read error may underlie this.

The germline V gene encodes CDR1 SGHDN and CDR2 FVKESK. CDR3 size: 15 residues. The chain links TRBV14 to TRBJ2-7; D remains unclear. This TCR was recovered from a woman older than 75 in good health. Sequencing was done on a sample of blood. CDR3 in DNA: TGTACCAGCAGCCAAGGCCCTGCTAGTCTCTACGAGCAGTACTTC. The encoded protein is CTSSQGPASLYEQYF.